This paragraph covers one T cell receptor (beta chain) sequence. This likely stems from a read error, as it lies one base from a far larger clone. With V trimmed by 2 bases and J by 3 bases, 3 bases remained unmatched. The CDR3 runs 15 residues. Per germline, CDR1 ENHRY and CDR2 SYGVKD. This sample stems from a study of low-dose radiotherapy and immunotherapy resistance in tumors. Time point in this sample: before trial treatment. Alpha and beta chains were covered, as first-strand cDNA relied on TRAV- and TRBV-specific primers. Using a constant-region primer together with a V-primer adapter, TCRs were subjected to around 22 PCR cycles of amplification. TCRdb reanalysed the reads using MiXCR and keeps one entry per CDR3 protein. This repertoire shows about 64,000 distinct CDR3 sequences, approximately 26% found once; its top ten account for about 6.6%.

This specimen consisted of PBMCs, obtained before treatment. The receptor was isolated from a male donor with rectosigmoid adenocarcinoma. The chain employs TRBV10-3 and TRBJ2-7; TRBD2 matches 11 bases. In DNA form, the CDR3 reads TGTGCCATCAGTGAGGACGGGACTAGCGGCTACGAGCAGTACTTC. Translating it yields CAISEDGTSGYEQYF.